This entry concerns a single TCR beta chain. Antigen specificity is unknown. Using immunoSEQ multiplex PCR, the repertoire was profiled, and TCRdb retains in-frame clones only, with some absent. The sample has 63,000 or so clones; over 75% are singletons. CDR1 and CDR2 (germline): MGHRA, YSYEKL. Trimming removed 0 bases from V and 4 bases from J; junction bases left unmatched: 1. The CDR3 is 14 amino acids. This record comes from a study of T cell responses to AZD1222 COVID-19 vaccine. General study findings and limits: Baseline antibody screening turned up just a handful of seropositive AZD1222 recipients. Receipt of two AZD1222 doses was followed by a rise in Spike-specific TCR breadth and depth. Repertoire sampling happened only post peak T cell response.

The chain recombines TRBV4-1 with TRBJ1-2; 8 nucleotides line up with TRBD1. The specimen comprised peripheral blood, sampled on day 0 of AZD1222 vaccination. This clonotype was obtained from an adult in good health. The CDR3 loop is CASSQEDRVYGYTF. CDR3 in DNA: TGCGCCAGCAGCCAAGAGGACAGGGTCTATGGCTACACCTTC.